This T cell receptor (delta chain) was retrieved from a study of gammadelta T cells in human blood. Study-wide points: Polyclonal expansion of innate γδ T cells after birth appeared microbially driven.

TCRdb applied CATT to the RT-PCR reads for clone calling. Of 1,100 or so delta-chain clones detected, 48% appear once; the ten largest clones hold less than 25%. This clone is a singleton in its sample. Its target is not known. A read error is likely here: a far larger clone is one base away. Distinct nucleotide sequences in the sample also encode this CDR3. CDR3 length: 17 amino acids. CDR1 GEAIGNYY and CDR2 EKD come from the germline V gene. The V and J ends lost 4 bases and 9 bases, in that order; junction bases with no gene match: 18. The TCR sequence derives from a human donor. Specimen: Vgamma9Vdelta2 gamma-delta T cells from adult blood. The chain carries TRDV2 and TRDJ1; 11 nucleotides match TRDD3. For the CDR3, the DNA is TGTGCCTGTGAGGAAGTTGGGGGATACGCCGAACAGGCAGAACTCATCTTT. Translation: CACEEVGGYAEQAELIF.